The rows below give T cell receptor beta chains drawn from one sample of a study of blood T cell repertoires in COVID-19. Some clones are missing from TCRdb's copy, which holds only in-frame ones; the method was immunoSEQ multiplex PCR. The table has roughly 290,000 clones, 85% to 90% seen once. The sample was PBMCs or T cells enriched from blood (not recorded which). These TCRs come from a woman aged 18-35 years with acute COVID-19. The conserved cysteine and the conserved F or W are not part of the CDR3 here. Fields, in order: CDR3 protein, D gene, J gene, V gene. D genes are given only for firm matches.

cdr3_aa: ASSPWTSGRAGGTGELF; d_call: TRBD2; j_call: TRBJ2-2; v_call: TRBV19
cdr3_aa: ASTGGAATNEKLF; d_call: NA; j_call: TRBJ1-4; v_call: TRBV19
cdr3_aa: ASSLYPGSYNQPQH; d_call: NA; j_call: TRBJ1-5; v_call: TRBV28
cdr3_aa: ATSDPLTGSYEQY; d_call: NA; j_call: TRBJ2-7; v_call: TRBV24-1
cdr3_aa: ASSPGQITSTDTQY; d_call: NA; j_call: TRBJ2-3; v_call: TRBV19
cdr3_aa: ASSPDWVLLAGTYEQY; d_call: TRBD2; j_call: TRBJ2-7; v_call: TRBV18
cdr3_aa: ASSRVEGANEQF; d_call: TRBD1; j_call: TRBJ2-1; v_call: TRBV7-9
cdr3_aa: ASSLGGEQY; d_call: NA; j_call: TRBJ2-7; v_call: TRBV27
cdr3_aa: ASSLGTDYNEQF; d_call: TRBD1; j_call: TRBJ2-1; v_call: TRBV7-2
cdr3_aa: ASSYSVVTGGYEQF; d_call: TRBD1; j_call: TRBJ2-1; v_call: TRBV6-2/TRBV6-3
cdr3_aa: ASSMGGTGYQPQH; d_call: TRBD1; j_call: TRBJ1-5; v_call: TRBV19
cdr3_aa: ASSEDWLNSLWY; d_call: NA; j_call: TRBJ2-7; v_call: TRBV7-8
cdr3_aa: ASSPGTDDGYT; d_call: TRBD1; j_call: TRBJ1-2; v_call: TRBV28
cdr3_aa: ASSYDGQGVVNEQF; d_call: TRBD1; j_call: TRBJ2-1; v_call: TRBV6-5
cdr3_aa: ASSRGLAGHTDTQY; d_call: TRBD2; j_call: TRBJ2-3; v_call: TRBV5-5
cdr3_aa: ASSTGLSTPLH; d_call: NA; j_call: TRBJ1-6; v_call: TRBV6-2/TRBV6-3
cdr3_aa: ASSTLGGQGGGEQY; d_call: NA; j_call: TRBJ2-7; v_call: TRBV25-1
cdr3_aa: ASERLTSGRREQF; d_call: TRBD2; j_call: TRBJ2-1; v_call: TRBV19
cdr3_aa: ASSPLDRPRGGTGNTIY; d_call: NA; j_call: TRBJ1-3; v_call: TRBV18
cdr3_aa: ASSLTEKNTIY; d_call: NA; j_call: TRBJ1-3; v_call: TRBV7-6
cdr3_aa: ASSVSAASTDTQY; d_call: NA; j_call: TRBJ2-3; v_call: TRBV2
cdr3_aa: TSSQDSLSGYTRGEQY; d_call: NA; j_call: TRBJ2-7; v_call: TRBV1
cdr3_aa: ASSQEPAAGGQTYNEQF; d_call: TRBD2; j_call: TRBJ2-1; v_call: TRBV4-1
cdr3_aa: ASSVLLAYEQY; d_call: NA; j_call: TRBJ2-7; v_call: TRBV2
cdr3_aa: ASQQGNGGNTIY; d_call: TRBD1; j_call: TRBJ1-3; v_call: TRBV3-1/TRBV3-2
cdr3_aa: ASSFAGRGYGYT; d_call: NA; j_call: TRBJ1-2; v_call: TRBV28
cdr3_aa: ATSDLLSGSEQF; d_call: TRBD2; j_call: TRBJ2-1; v_call: TRBV24-1
cdr3_aa: AISETGLAGGNEQF; d_call: TRBD2; j_call: TRBJ2-1; v_call: TRBV10-3
cdr3_aa: ASSQEWAGARDYGYT; d_call: NA; j_call: TRBJ1-2; v_call: TRBV14
cdr3_aa: ASSMTSGTEQF; d_call: TRBD2; j_call: TRBJ2-1; v_call: TRBV5-4